The TCR beta chain under discussion was sequenced for a study of T cells in Graves' hyperthyroidism and ophthalmopathy. A remark on this clonotype: Its target is not known.

General study points: In the blood, most expanded thyroid clonotypes above 0.001 appeared as well.

RNA transcripts provided the source from which TCR beta CDR3 regions were amplified. RT-PCR in the first round (using the HTBI primer set) targeted the TCR CDR3. TCRdb used MiXCR to reprocess the multiplex PCR reads, holding one entry per CDR3 protein. Of approximately 510,000 distinct CDR3 sequences listed, 35% to 50% are singletons. Specimen: peripheral blood or thyroid tissue (not recorded which). The clonotype originates from an adult woman with Graves' disease, either hyperthyroidism or ophthalmopathy (not recorded which).

CDR3 in DNA: TGTGCCAGCAGAGAACCGGGACCGAACTACGAGCAGTACTTC. Its protein is CASREPGPNYEQYF. This chain links TRBV7-9 with TRBJ2-7; D possibly uses TRBD1 or TRBD2 (5 bases each). Trimming took 6 bases from V and 3 from J, leaving 15 bases between them. Germline V gives CDR1 SEHNR, CDR2 FQNEAQ (reference sequence). The CDR3 runs to 14 residues. The full variable domain, in which reference TRBV7-9 and TRBJ2-7 provide the parts outside the CDR3, is DTGVSQNPRHKITKRGQNVTFRCDPISEHNRLYWYRQTLGQGPEFLTYFQNEAQLEKSRLLSDRFSAERPKGSFSTLEIQRTEQGDSAMYLCASREPGPNYEQYFGPGTRLTVT.